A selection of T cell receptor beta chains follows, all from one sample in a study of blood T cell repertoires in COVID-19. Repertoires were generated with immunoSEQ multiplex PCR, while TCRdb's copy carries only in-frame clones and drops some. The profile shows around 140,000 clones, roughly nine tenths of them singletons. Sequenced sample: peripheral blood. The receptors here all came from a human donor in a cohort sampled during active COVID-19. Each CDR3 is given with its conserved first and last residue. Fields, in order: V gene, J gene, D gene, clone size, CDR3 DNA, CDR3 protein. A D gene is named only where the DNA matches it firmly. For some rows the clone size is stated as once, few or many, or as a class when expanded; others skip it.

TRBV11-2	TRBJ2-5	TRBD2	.	TGTGCCAGCAGCTCGCACGGGGGGGCTGTTGAGACCCAGTACTTC	CASSSHGGAVETQYF
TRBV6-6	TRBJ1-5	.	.	TGTGCCAGCAGGACAGGCGCAAATAGCAATCAGCCCCAGCATTTT	CASRTGANSNQPQHF
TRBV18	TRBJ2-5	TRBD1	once	TGTGCCAGCTCGCCCAGACAGGGGGAGACCCAGTACTTC	CASSPRQGETQYF
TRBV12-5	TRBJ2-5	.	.	TGTGCTAGTGGTTTACCGGGGGAACAGGGGAATGAGACCCAGTACTTC	CASGLPGEQGNETQYF
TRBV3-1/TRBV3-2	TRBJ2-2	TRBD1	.	TGTGCCAGCAGCCGACAGGGGGCGAACACCGGGGAGCTGTTTTTT	CASSRQGANTGELFF
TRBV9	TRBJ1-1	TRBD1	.	TGTGCCAGCAGCGGGACAGGGCTTGCTGAAGCTTTCTTT	CASSGTGLAEAFF
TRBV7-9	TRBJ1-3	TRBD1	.	TGTGCCAGCAGCCTAGGGGACAGTCTCTTTTCTGGAAACACCATATATTTT	CASSLGDSLFSGNTIYF
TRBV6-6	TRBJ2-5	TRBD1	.	TGTGCCAGCAGCTACCCCGGACAGGGGGCAGAGACCCAGTACTTC	CASSYPGQGAETQYF
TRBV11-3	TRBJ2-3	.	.	TGTGCCAGCAGCTCGACAGCTAGCACAGATACGCAGTATTTT	CASSSTASTDTQYF
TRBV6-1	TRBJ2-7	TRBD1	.	TGTGCCAGCAGTGAGAAACAGGGGTATTCGTACGAGCAGTACTTC	CASSEKQGYSYEQYF
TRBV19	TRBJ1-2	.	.	TGTGCCTCCAGACCCGGGAACCGTGGCTACACCTTC	CASRPGNRGYTF
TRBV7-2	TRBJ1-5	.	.	TGTGCCAGCAGCGTACAGGCTAATAGCAATCAGCCCCAGCATTTT	CASSVQANSNQPQHF
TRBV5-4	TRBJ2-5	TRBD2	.	TGTGCCAGCAGCTCCAATTTAGCGGGGACGGAGACCCAGTACTTC	CASSSNLAGTETQYF
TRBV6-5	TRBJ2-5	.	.	TGTGCCAGCAGTAAGGACACCTTACAAGAGACCCAGTACTTC	CASSKDTLQETQYF
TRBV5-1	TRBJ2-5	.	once	TGCGCCAGCAGCTCCCAGGGTCGGGAGACCCAGTACTTC	CASSSQGRETQYF
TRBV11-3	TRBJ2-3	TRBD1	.	TGTGCCAGCAGCTTAGGGGACAGAGCTAGCACAGATACGCAGTATTTT	CASSLGDRASTDTQYF
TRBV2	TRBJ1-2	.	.	TGTGCCAGCAGCTCAGGGTTATTAAACTATGGCTACACCTTC	CASSSGLLNYGYTF
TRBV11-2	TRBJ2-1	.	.	TGTGCCAGCAGCTTAGCCCGGTCCCGGAATGAGCAGTTCTTC	CASSLARSRNEQFF
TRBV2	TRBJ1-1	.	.	TGTGCCAGCAGACAAGGGTACAGGGAAGGCACTGAAGCTTTCTTT	CASRQGYREGTEAFF
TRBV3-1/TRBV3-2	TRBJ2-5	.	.	TGTGCCAGCAGCCAACAAGGGGGTCGAGAGACCCAGTACTTC	CASSQQGGRETQYF
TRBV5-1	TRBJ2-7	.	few	TGCGCCAGCAGCCTTCGGGCAGGAGGGTCCTACGAGCAGTACTTC	CASSLRAGGSYEQYF
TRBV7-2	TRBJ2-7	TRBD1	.	TGTGCCAGCAGCTTAGAGGACAGGGGGCTCGACGAGCAGTACTTC	CASSLEDRGLDEQYF
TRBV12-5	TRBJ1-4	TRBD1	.	TGTGCTAGTGGTTTGGTACCCCTACAGGGGGAAAGTGAAAAACTGTTTTTT	CASGLVPLQGESEKLFF
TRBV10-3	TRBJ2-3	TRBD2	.	TGTGCCATCTCGGGTATCAGCGGGGGGGCCCCAGATACGCAGTATTTT	CAISGISGGAPDTQYF
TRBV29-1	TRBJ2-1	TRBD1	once	TGCAGCGCCGATGTGGGACAGGGGGACAATGAGCAGTTCTTC	CSADVGQGDNEQFF